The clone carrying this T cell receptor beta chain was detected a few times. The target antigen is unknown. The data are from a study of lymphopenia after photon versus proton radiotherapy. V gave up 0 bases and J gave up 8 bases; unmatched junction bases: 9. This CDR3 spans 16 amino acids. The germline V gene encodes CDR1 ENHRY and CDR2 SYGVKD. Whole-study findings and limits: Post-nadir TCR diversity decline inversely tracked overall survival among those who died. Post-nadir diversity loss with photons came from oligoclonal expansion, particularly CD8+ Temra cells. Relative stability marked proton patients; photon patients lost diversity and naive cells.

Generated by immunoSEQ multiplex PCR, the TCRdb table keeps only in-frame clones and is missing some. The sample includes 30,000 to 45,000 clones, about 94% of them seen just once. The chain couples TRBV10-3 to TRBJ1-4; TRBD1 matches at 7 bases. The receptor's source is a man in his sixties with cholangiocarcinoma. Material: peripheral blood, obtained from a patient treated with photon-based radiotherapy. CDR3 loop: CAISESTQGGKEKLFF. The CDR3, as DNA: TGTGCCATCAGTGAGTCGACTCAAGGGGGCAAAGAAAAACTGTTTTTT.